This T cell receptor (beta chain) was retrieved from a study of STAT5B mutations in CD4+ large granular lymphocyte leukemia. Study as a whole: Among healthy donors, a particular HLA allele went with more CDR3 'QG' motifs.

Produced via immunoSEQ multiplex PCR; TCRdb's table is partial and in-frame only. The repertoire has about 28,000 clones, 79% of them found once; the top ten carry approximately 6.2%. The study's findings and limits: 25% of private leukemic clonotypes occurred rarely in other patients' non-leukemic repertoires. 8/27 top patient clones versus 2/35 control clones were TRBV06-family.

As regards this clone: Its target is not known.

V shed 5 bases and J 2 bases; nucleotides not matched to a gene: 6. Germline V gives CDR1 MNHEY, CDR2 SMNVEV (reference sequence). The length of the CDR3 is 15 residues. This clonotype originated in a human donor in good health. Specimen: CD4+ T cells from blood buffy coats. This chain joins TRBV27 and TRBJ2-3; 8 bases match TRBD2. The CDR3 nucleotides are TGTGCCAGCAGTCTCGGACTAGCCATCACAGATACGCAGTATTTT. This encodes CASSLGLAITDTQYF.